These 21 T cell receptor beta chains were all obtained from the same sample, sequenced in a study of T cell therapy after organ transplantation. For these TCRs, the target antigens are not known. Assay: immunoSEQ multiplex PCR; the TCRdb copy retains only in-frame clones and omits some. Of 45,000 to 50,000 clones in the sample, about 95% were seen once. The sequenced sample was CD8+ T cells from blood, obtained before autologous CMV-specific T cell therapy. Receptors originate from a human patient who had received a solid organ transplant and had CMV disease.

V and J are TRBV10-2 and TRBJ1-2; D gene ambiguous. This CDR3 is 14 amino acids long. Germline loops: CDR1 WSHSY, CDR2 SAAADI. V dropped 2 bases and J dropped 6 bases, with 13 bases sitting between them. For the CDR3, the DNA is TGCGCCAGCAGTGAGATGTCGGATATGGATGGCTACACCTTC. Its translation is CASSEMSDMDGYTF.

This chain joins TRBV4-3 and TRBJ1-1; possible D gene TRBD1, 6 bases. Germline V gives CDR1 LGHNA, CDR2 YSLEER. The length of the CDR3 is 15 residues. V dropped 1 base and J dropped 5 bases, with 14 bases sitting between them. In DNA, the CDR3 is TGCGCCAGCAGCCAAGTTCGGGGGCGGAGGACTGAAGCTTTCTTT. Its translation: CASSQVRGRRTEAFF.

The chain employs TRBV6-1 and TRBJ1-1, with 11 bases matching TRBD1. CDR1 and CDR2 from the germline V gene are MNHNS and SASEGT. CDR3 length: 14 residues. The trim removed 5 bases at V and 4 bases at J, leaving 3 bases unmatched. CDR3 loop: CASSKGQGGTEAFF. The CDR3 coding sequence is TGTGCCAGCAGTAAGGGACAGGGGGGCACTGAAGCTTTCTTT.

This chain connects TRBV6-5 to TRBJ1-1, with 10 bases lining up with TRBD1. CDR3 size: 13 residues. Per the germline V gene, CDR1 is MNHEY and CDR2 is SVGAGI. Unmatched junction bases numbered 4, after V lost 5 bases and J lost 7 bases. The CDR3 loop is CASSGGQGIEAFF. CDR3 nucleotide sequence: TGTGCCAGCAGTGGGGGACAGGGGATTGAAGCTTTCTTT.

This clone was seen only once. The gene calls are TRBV7-8 and TRBJ2-3; 7 nucleotides align to TRBD1. From germline, CDR1 is SGHVS and CDR2 FQNEAQ. The J segment lost 3 bases and the V segment lost 1 base, leaving 10 bases of the junction unmatched. There are 17 residues in the CDR3. CDR3 sequence (DNA): TGTGCCAGCAGCTTAGTAATAGGGGGCGCGAGGACAGATACGCAGTATTTT. Translated: CASSLVIGGARTDTQYF.

Comment on this clone: Relative to the germline gene, one junction end is altered; a read error may explain this. The CDR3 DNA is TGTGCTAGCAGCTTAGAAGGTTTTGGAAACACCATATATTTT. Encoded protein: CASSLEGFGNTIYF. The chain couples TRBV7-7 to TRBJ1-3, with D uncertain. This CDR3 is 14 amino acids long. Germline V gene lookup returns CDR1 SSHAT and CDR2 FNYEAQ (reference sequence).

The chain is built from TRBV7-8 and TRBJ1-2; 7 positions agree with TRBD1. The V gene's germline CDR1 is SGHVS and CDR2 FQNEAQ. Germline trimming cut 5 bases from V and 8 bases from J; bases unmatched to any gene: 5. This CDR3 region has 12 residues. The CDR3, as DNA: TGTGCCAGCAGCCTCCAGGGGGGGGGCTACACCTTC. It codes for CASSLQGGGYTF.

Only a few counts were recorded for this clone. The chain links TRBV14 to TRBJ2-1; 8 nucleotides agree with TRBD1. This CDR3 spans 16 amino acids. CDR1 and CDR2 from the germline V gene are SGHDN and FVKESK. V lost 4 bases, J lost 5 bases, and 10 bases stayed unmatched. CDR3 nucleotide sequence: TGTGCCAGCAGCCGCATACCGGGACAGGACGACAATGAGCAGTTCTTC. Its protein is CASSRIPGQDDNEQFF.

The chain has TRBV7-6 and TRBJ2-5; no reliable D call. The CDR3 consists of 14 residues. Trimming pared 5 bases from V and 2 bases from J, leaving 12 bases between. Germline V gene data show CDR1 as SGHVS and CDR2 as FNYEAQ. The CDR3: CASSGWGRQETQYF. The CDR3 nucleotides are TGTGCCAGCAGCGGATGGGGTCGTCAAGAGACCCAGTACTTC.

CDR3 sequence (DNA): TGTGCCACCAGCAGAGGCGGTTGGGGCGGGGGGTCCGAGCAGTACTTC. Protein: CATSRGGWGGGSEQYF. This chain joins TRBV15 and TRBJ2-7; 8 bases match TRBD2. CDR1 LNHNV and CDR2 YYDKDF come from the germline V gene (reference sequence). This CDR3 comprises 16 residues. V lost 1 base and J lost 6; bases outside the gene matches: 11.

This rearrangement joins TRBV5-4 to TRBJ2-7; D is uncertain. The CDR3 runs 13 residues. Germline lookup yields CDR1 SGHNT and CDR2 YYREEE (reference sequence). V was shortened by 0 bases and J by 3 bases, with 7 bases between the two germline ends. The CDR3 coding sequence is TGTGCCAGCAGCTTGGGCGGTTTCTACGAGCAGTACTTC. Translating it yields CASSLGGFYEQYF.

The chain links TRBV6-6 to TRBJ1-5; the match to TRBD1 covers 7 bases. This CDR3 is 14 amino acids long. Germline CDR1 reads MNHNY; CDR2 reads SVGAGI (reference sequence). Germline trimming cut 6 bases from V and 3 bases from J; bases unmatched to any gene: 5. The CDR3 region has the DNA TGTGCCAGCAGCCCGACAGGGATCAATCAGCCCCAGCATTTT. It specifies CASSPTGINQPQHF.

The V and J genes are TRBV4-1 and TRBJ2-4; 7 bases align to TRBD1. The germline CDR1 and CDR2 sequences are MGHRA and YSYEKL. The CDR3 is made up of 15 amino acids. Trimming cost V 1 base and J 9 bases; bases outside gene matches: 9. This chain's CDR3 is CASSQAGTARGIQYF. CDR3 coding DNA: TGCGCCAGCAGCCAAGCGGGGACAGCCAGGGGCATTCAGTACTTC.

V is TRBV5-6 and J is TRBJ1-2; D is uncertain. Trimming shortened V by 0 bases and J by 2 bases, and 8 bases separated the two germline ends. Looked up from germline, CDR1 is SGHDT and CDR2 is YYEEEE. The CDR3 runs 14 residues. CDR3 in amino acids: CASSLAHGNYGYTF. CDR3 in DNA: TGTGCCAGCAGCTTGGCTCACGGAAACTATGGCTACACCTTC.

The chain couples TRBV6-5 to TRBJ2-7, with 9 bases aligning to TRBD1. CDR1 MNHEY and CDR2 SVGAGI come from the germline V gene. Unmatched junction bases numbered 8, after V lost 4 bases and J lost 4 bases. This CDR3 spans 15 amino acids. The CDR3 region is CASSSPRQGGYEQYF. The CDR3, as DNA: TGTGCCAGCAGTTCCCCCCGACAGGGGGGTTACGAGCAGTACTTC.

This clone was detected once. V usage is TRBV11-2 and J usage is TRBJ2-1, with TRBD1 matching 10 bases. The CDR3 loop spans 16 amino acids. Germline lookup yields CDR1 SGHAT and CDR2 FQNNGV. The V and J ends lost 4 bases and 7 bases, in that order; junction bases with no gene match: 10. The CDR3 DNA follows: TGTGCCAGCAGCTCCTGGGACAGGGGTACGAAGAATGAGCAGTTCTTC. Protein sequence: CASSSWDRGTKNEQFF.

The chain links TRBV7-2 to TRBJ1-6; D remains unclear. The CDR3 extends over 15 amino acids. Between the trimmed V and J ends, which lost 4 bases and 7 bases, there was a span of 14 bases. CDR1 is SGHTA and CDR2 is FQGNSA in the germline V gene. The CDR3 loop reads CASSSMREKNSPLHF. The CDR3 DNA reads as TGTGCCAGCAGCTCGATGAGGGAGAAAAATTCACCCCTCCACTTT.

This clone was seen once. The genes are TRBV30 and TRBJ2-1; possible D gene TRBD2, 7 bases. There are 15 residues in the CDR3. Germline lookup yields CDR1 GTSNPN and CDR2 SVGIG (reference sequence). Trimming took off 1 base at V and 4 bases at J, with 14 bases between the two ends. The CDR3 region is CAWSGRGAEYNEQFF. The DNA for the CDR3 is TGTGCCTGGAGTGGACGGGGGGCCGAATACAATGAGCAGTTCTTC.

The gene calls are TRBV4-2 and TRBJ2-3; 7 nucleotides align to TRBD1. V dropped 4 bases and J dropped 2; count of bases not matched to a gene: 6. The CDR3 is 15 amino acids. CDR1 and CDR2 from the germline V gene are LGHNA and YNFKEQ. CDR3 DNA sequence: TGTGCCAGCAGCCCAGGGACAGCCCTCACAGATACGCAGTATTTT. Translating gives CASSPGTALTDTQYF.

The V and J genes are TRBV11-2 and TRBJ1-2; D remains unclear. Looked up from germline, CDR1 is SGHAT and CDR2 is FQNNGV. This CDR3 is 16 amino acids long. Trimming pared 4 bases from V and 0 bases from J, leaving 15 bases between. CDR3 residues: CASSSFPIRANYGYTF. As DNA, the CDR3 is TGTGCCAGCAGCTCCTTCCCGATTAGGGCTAACTATGGCTACACCTTC.

V is TRBV6-7 and J is TRBJ2-2; D is perhaps TRBD2 (6 bases). TRBV6-7 counts as an open reading frame of uncertain function. This CDR3 spans 15 amino acids. The V gene lost 6 bases and the J gene lost 3 bases, with 14 bases spanning the gap. CDR3 amino acids: CASSRLVRDTGELFF. CDR3 DNA sequence: TGTGCCAGCAGCCGACTAGTGCGTGACACCGGGGAGCTGTTTTTT.